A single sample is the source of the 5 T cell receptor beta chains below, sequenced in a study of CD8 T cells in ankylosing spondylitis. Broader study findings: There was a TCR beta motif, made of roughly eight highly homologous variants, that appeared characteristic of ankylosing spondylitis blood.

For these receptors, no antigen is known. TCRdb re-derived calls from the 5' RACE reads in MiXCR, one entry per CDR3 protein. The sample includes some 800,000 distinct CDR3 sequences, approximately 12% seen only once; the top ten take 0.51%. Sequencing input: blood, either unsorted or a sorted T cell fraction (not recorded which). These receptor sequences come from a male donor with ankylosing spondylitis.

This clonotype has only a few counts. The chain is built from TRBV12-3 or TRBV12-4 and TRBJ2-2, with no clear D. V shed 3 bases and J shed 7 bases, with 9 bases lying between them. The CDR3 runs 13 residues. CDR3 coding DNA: TGTGCCAGCAGTTTTTCGGGCGGCGGGGAGCTGTTTTTT. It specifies CASSFSGGGELFF.

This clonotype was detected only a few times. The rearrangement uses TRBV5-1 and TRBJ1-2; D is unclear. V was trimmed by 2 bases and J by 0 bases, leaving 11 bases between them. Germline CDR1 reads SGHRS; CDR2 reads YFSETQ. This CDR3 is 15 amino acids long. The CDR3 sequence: CASSFSAGANYGYTF. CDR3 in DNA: TGCGCCAGCAGCTTTTCCGCAGGAGCTAACTATGGCTACACCTTC.

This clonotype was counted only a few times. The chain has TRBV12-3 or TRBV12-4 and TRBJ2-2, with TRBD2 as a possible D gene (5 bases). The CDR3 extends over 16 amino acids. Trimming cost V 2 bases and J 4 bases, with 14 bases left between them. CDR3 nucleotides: TGTGCCAGCAGTTTATTCCCCCCCCGGGGCACCGGGGAGCTGTTTTTT. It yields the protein CASSLFPPRGTGELFF.

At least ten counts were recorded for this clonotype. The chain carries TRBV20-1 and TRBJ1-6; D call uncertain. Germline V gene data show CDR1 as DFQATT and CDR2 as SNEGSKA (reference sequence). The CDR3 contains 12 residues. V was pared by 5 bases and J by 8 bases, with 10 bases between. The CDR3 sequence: CSARHRDSPLHF. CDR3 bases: TGCAGTGCTCGCCATAGGGATTCACCCCTCCACTTT.

The CDR3 DNA reads as TGTGCCAGCAGCTTAGGTCGAGCGGGAAGGCAGTATTTT. It specifies CASSLGRAGRQYF. The gene calls are TRBV7-8 and TRBJ2-3; 7 nucleotides align to TRBD2. Germline assignment: CDR1 SGHVS and CDR2 FQNEAQ. The CDR3 sequence is 13 residues long. Trimming took 1 base from V and 11 from J; bases not matched to a gene: 6.